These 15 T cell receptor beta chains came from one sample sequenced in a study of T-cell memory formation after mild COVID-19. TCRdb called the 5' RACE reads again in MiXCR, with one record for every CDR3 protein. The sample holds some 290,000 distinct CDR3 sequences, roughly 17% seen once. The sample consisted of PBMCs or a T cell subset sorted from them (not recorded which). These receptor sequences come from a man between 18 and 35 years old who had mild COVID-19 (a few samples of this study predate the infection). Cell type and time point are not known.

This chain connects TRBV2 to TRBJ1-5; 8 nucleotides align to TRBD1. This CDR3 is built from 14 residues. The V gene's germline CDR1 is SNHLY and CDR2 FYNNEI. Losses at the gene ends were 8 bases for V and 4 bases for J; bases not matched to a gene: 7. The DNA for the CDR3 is TGTGCCAGCCAGGCGACAGGGGCTAATCAGCCCCAGCATTTT. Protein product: CASQATGANQPQHF.

The CDR3 spells CASSQEDGSTQSPLHF. CDR3 DNA: TGTGCCAGCAGCCAAGAGGACGGGTCGACCCAGTCACCCCTCCACTTT. The rearrangement uses TRBV4-2 and TRBJ1-6; D remains ambiguous. The germline CDR1 and CDR2 sequences are LGHNA and YNFKEQ. Trimming pared 0 bases from V and 10 bases from J, leaving 16 bases between. The CDR3 length is 16 residues.

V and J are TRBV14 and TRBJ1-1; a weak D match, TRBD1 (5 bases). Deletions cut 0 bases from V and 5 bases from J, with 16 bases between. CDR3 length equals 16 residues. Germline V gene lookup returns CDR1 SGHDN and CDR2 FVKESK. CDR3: CASSQDMGRDPTEAFF. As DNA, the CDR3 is TGTGCCAGCAGCCAAGATATGGGAAGGGACCCGACTGAAGCTTTCTTT.

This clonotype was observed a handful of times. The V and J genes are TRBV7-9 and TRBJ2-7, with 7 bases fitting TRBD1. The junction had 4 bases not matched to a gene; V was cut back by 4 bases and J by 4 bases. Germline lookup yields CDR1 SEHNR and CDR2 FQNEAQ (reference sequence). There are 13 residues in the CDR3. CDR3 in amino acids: CASSYRGEYEQYV. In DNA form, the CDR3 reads TGTGCCAGCAGCTACAGGGGAGAATACGAGCAGTACGTC.

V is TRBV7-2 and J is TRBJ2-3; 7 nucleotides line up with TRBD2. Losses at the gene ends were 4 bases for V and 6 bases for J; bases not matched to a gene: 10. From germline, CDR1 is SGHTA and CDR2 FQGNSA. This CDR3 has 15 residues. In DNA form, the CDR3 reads TGTGCCAGCAGCTACCCGACTAGCAGGATGGATACGCAGTATTTT. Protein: CASSYPTSRMDTQYF.

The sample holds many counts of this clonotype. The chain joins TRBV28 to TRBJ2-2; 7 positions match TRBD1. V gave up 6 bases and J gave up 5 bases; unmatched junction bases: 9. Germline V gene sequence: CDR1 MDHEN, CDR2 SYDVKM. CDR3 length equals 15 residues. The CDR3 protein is CASSSGQAPTGELFF. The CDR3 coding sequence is TGTGCCAGCAGCTCTGGACAGGCCCCGACCGGGGAGCTGTTTTTT.

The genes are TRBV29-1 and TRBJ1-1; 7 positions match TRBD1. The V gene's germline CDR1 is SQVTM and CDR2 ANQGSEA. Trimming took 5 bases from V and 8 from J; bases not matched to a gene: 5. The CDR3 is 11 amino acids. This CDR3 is CSVNRGSEAFF. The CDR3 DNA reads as TGCAGCGTTAACAGGGGATCAGAAGCTTTCTTT.

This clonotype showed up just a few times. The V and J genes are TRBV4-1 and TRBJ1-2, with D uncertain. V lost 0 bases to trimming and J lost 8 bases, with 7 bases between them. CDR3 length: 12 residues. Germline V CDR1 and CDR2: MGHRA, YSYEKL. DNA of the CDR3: TGCGCCAGCAGCCAAGATGTGGGCGGCTACACCTTC. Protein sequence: CASSQDVGGYTF.

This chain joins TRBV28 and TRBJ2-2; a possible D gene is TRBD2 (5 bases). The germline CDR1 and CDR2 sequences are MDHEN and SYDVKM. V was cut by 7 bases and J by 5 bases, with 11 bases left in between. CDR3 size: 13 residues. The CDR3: CASTNSGTGELFF. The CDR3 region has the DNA TGTGCCAGCACCAATTCGGGGACCGGGGAGCTGTTTTTT.

The CDR3 loop is CASSFIATGAGNTIYF. The CDR3 nucleotides read TGTGCCAGCAGCTTTATCGCCACAGGGGCTGGAAACACCATATATTTT. The chain couples TRBV7-2 to TRBJ1-3, with 7 bases aligning to TRBD1. CDR1 is SGHTA and CDR2 is FQGNSA in the germline V gene. The CDR3 spans 16 residues. The V and J ends lost 3 bases and 2 bases, in that order; junction bases with no gene match: 7. The variable domain in full, completed from reference TRBV7-2 and TRBJ1-3, reads GAGVSQSPSNKVTEKGKDVELRCDPISGHTALYWYRQSLGQGLEFLIYFQGNSAPDKSGLPSDRFSAERTGGSVSTLTIQRTQQEDSAVYLCASSFIATGAGNTIYFGEGSWLTVV.

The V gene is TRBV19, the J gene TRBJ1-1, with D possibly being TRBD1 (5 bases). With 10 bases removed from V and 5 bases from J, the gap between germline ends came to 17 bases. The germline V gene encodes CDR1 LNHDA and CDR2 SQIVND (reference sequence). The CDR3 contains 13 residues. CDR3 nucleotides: TGTGCCACGGGGATGGGACGATGGACTGAAGCTTTCTTT. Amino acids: CATGMGRWTEAFF.

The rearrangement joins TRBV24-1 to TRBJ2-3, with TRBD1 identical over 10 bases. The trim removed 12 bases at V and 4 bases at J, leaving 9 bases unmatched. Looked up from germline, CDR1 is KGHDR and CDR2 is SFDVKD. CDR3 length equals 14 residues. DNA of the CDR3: TGTGCCGTGGACTCGGGACAGGGGTCAGATACGCAGTATTTT. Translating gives CAVDSGQGSDTQYF.

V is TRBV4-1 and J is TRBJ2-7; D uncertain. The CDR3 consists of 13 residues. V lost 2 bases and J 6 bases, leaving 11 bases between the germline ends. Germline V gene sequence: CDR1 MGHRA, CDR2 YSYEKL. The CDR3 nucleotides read TGCGCCAGCAGCCAATGGGGATTGAGCGAGCAGTACTTC. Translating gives CASSQWGLSEQYF.

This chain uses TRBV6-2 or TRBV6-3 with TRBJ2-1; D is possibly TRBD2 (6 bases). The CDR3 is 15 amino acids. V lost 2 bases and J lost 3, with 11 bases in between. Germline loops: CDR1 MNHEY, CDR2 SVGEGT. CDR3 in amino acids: CASSYGGENYNEQFF. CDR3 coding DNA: TGTGCCAGCAGTTACGGCGGGGAGAACTACAATGAGCAGTTCTTC.

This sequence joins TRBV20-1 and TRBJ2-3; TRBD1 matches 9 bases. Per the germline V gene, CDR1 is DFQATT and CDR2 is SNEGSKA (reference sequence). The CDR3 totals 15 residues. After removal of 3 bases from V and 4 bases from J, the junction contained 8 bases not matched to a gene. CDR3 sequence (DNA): TGCAGTGCTAGGGAACCGGGACAGGGACCAGATACGCAGTATTTT. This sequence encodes CSAREPGQGPDTQYF.